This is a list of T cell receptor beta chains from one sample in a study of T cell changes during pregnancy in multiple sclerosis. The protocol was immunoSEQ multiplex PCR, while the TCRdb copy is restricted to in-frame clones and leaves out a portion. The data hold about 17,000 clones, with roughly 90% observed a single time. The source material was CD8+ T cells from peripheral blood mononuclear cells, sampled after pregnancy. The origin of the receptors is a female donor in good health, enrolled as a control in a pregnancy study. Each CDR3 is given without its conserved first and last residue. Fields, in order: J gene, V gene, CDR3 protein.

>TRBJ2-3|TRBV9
ASERSSTDTQY
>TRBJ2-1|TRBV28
ASSLGQHPYNEQF
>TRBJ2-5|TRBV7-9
ASRPGGGLQETQY
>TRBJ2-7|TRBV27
ASTNSGRGY
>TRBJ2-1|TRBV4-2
ASSQDLGLASSYNEQF
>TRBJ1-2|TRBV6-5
ASSQRQPPNYGYT
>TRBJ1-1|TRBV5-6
ASSFGPEAF
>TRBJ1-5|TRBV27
ASSLGGVTQPQH
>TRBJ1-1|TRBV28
ASSQSYTGTPEAF
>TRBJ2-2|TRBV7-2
ASSFSGTGELF
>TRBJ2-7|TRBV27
ASSLGAGVEEQY
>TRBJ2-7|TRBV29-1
SVELTSSYEQY
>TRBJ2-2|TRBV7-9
ASSSSGELF
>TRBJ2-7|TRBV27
ASSSYRAYEQY
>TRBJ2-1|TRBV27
ASSLGQGLENEQF
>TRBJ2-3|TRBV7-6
ASSLAGGADTQY
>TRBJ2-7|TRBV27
ASSPDGIEQY
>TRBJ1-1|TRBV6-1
ASSEDSPGLSMNTEAF
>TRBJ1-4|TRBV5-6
ASSLALSTGEKLF
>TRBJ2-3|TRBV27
ASSFARGGADTQY
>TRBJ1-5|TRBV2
ASRGRGDERKQPQH
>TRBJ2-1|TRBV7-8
ASSLWDLIYNEQF
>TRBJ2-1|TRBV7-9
ASSRPSYSYNEQF
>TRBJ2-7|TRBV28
ASSPTRDTSYEQY
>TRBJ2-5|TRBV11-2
ASSFSGGPQETQY
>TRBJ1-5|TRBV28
ASETPSNQPQH
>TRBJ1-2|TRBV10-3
AISEEGDYGYT
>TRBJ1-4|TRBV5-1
ASSLFHRATNEKLF
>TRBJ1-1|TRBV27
ASRPILGGGTEAF
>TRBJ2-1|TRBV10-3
AISEDPGGHEQF
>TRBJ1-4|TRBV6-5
ASSSRSGTGGEKLF
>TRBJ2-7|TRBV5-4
ASSLGDSGPYEQY
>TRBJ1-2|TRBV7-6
ASSLKGGYGYT
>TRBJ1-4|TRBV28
ASSIYSVGTATNEKLF
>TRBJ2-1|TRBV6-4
ASSDEVSGSYNEQF
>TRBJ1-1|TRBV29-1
SVRRVNTEAF
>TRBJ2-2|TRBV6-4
ASSDSMAGAGELF
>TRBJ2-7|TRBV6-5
ASSFSFSGGVYEQY
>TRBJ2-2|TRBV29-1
SVGPGRTKNTGELF
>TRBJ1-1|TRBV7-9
ASSPNDRVAEAF
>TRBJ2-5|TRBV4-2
ASSQRLAGEGETQY
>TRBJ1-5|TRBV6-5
ASSSLRFNQPQH